These 26 T cell receptor beta chains were all obtained from the same sample, sequenced in a study of blood T cell repertoires in COVID-19. Here immunoSEQ multiplex PCR was the method, and the copy in TCRdb shows in-frame clones only, minus some. The sample includes over 130,000 clones, 88% seen only once; the top ten take roughly a tenth. The sample was peripheral blood. Every receptor here comes from a man in his 60s with active or convalescent COVID-19.

The J gene is TRBJ1-2, the V gene TRBV6-1; no clear D. Trimming removed 0 bases from V and 0 bases from J, with 5 bases in between. Germline V gives CDR1 MNHNS, CDR2 SASEGT. The CDR3 extends over 14 amino acids. CDR3 loop: CASSEATSNYGYTF. The CDR3 DNA reads as TGTGCCAGCAGTGAAGCGACTTCTAACTATGGCTACACCTTC.

The chain recombines TRBV25-1 with TRBJ2-7; TRBD1 is a possible D gene (7 bases). The CDR3 is made up of 12 amino acids. CDR1 is MGHDK, CDR2 SYGVNS, per germline. V lost 8 bases, J lost 6 bases, and 14 bases lay in between. CDR3 sequence: CASQGGIGEQYF. CDR3 DNA: TGTGCCAGCCAGGGGGGTATAGGCGAGCAGTACTTC.

The chain combines TRBV7-3 with TRBJ2-1; the match to TRBD2 covers 8 bases. The length of the CDR3 is 15 residues. Germline CDR1 SGHTA, CDR2 FQGTGA. Unmatched junction bases numbered 10, after V lost 5 bases and J lost 7 bases. CDR3 DNA sequence: TGTGCCAGCAGCAGTCTCGGGAGGGCGAAGAATGAGCAGTTCTTC. Residues: CASSSLGRAKNEQFF.

The rearrangement joins TRBV5-5 to TRBJ2-1, with 12 bases that match TRBD2. Per germline, CDR1 SGHKS and CDR2 YYEKEE (reference sequence). This CDR3 spans 15 amino acids. V was pared by 2 bases and J by 7 bases, with 4 bases of the junction left unmatched. The CDR3, as DNA: TGTGCCAGCAGCTTTTCTAGCGGGAGGGATAATGAGCAGTTCTTC. Amino acids: CASSFSSGRDNEQFF.

The V and J genes are TRBV29-1 and TRBJ2-3, with D maybe TRBD1 (5 bases). The CDR3 is made up of 16 amino acids. The germline V and J ends were trimmed by 4 bases and 6 bases, with 23 bases remaining between them. Germline V gene sequence: CDR1 SQVTM, CDR2 ANQGSEA. Written as DNA, the CDR3 is TGCAGCGTTGGCGTGGTAGGGCAGGGCCATAGGGATACGCAGTATTTT. Its protein is CSVGVVGQGHRDTQYF.

This chain links TRBV30 with TRBJ2-2; 8 nucleotides line up with TRBD1. This CDR3 region has 14 residues. Germline values: CDR1 GTSNPN, CDR2 SVGIG (reference sequence). J gave up 5 bases and V 1 base, and 3 bases lay outside the gene matches. In DNA form, the CDR3 reads TGTGCCTGGAGTGGACAGGGGAGGACCGGGGAGCTGTTTTTT. Translation: CAWSGQGRTGELFF.

The chain links TRBV5-1 to TRBJ1-1; 9 nucleotides match TRBD1. This CDR3 region has 16 residues. Trimming took 4 bases from V and 3 from J; bases not matched to a gene: 10. Germline V gene data show CDR1 as SGHRS and CDR2 as YFSETQ. For the CDR3, the DNA is TGCGCCAGCAGCGTGACAGGGGGTAGGGGGGACACTGAAGCTTTCTTT. Its protein is CASSVTGGRGDTEAFF.

The chain recombines TRBV7-8 with TRBJ2-2, with 8 bases aligning to TRBD1. The V and J ends lost 3 bases and 1 base, in that order; junction bases with no gene match: 4. The length of the CDR3 is 16 residues. Germline values: CDR1 SGHVS, CDR2 FQNEAQ. The CDR3 sequence is CASSLQGAGNTGELFF. The DNA of the CDR3 is TGTGCCAGCAGCTTGCAGGGGGCAGGGAACACCGGGGAGCTGTTTTTT.

V gene TRBV20-1 combines with J gene TRBJ1-1, with D tentatively TRBD1 (6 bases). The CDR3 spans 15 residues. Looked up from germline, CDR1 is DFQATT and CDR2 is SNEGSKA (reference sequence). Trimming left V 3 bases short and J 5 bases short, with 19 bases between. The CDR3 nucleotides read TGCAGTGCTAGTTTTGGCAGAGGGGGAAAAACTGAAGCTTTCTTT. It codes for CSASFGRGGKTEAFF.

Concerning this clone: The sample carries other DNA sequences with the same CDR3. The DNA for the CDR3 is TGTGCCAGCAGACCTGACAGGGGCTCCTACAATGAGCAGTTCTTC. Its protein product is CASRPDRGSYNEQFF. The J gene is TRBJ2-1, the V gene TRBV6-5; 8 bases align to TRBD1. This CDR3 has 15 amino acids. The ends lost 6 bases at V and 0 bases at J; junction bases unmatched: 4. Per the germline V gene, CDR1 is MNHEY and CDR2 is SVGAGI.

The chain joins TRBV28 to TRBJ2-2; no reliable D call. V lost 8 bases and J 6 bases, leaving 7 bases between the germline ends. CDR1 MDHEN and CDR2 SYDVKM come from the germline V gene. CDR3 length: 11 amino acids. CDR3: CASETSGELFF. CDR3 nucleotide sequence: TGTGCCAGCGAGACATCCGGGGAGCTGTTTTTT.

The chain has TRBV27 and TRBJ2-1; D perhaps matches TRBD1 (5 bases). There are 12 residues in the CDR3. Trimming stripped 6 bases from V and 9 bases from J, with 12 bases between. Germline assignment: CDR1 MNHEY and CDR2 SMNVEV (reference sequence). In DNA, the CDR3 is TGTGCCAGCAGACCCGCTAGGGGTGAGCAGTTCTTC. The encoded protein is CASRPARGEQFF.

This clone has only a few counts. This sequence joins TRBV28 and TRBJ2-1; TRBD2 matches 14 bases. V lost 5 bases and J lost 7; bases outside the gene matches: 19. The CDR3 runs to 20 residues. The V gene's germline CDR1 is MDHEN and CDR2 SYDVKM. The CDR3 reads CASSQTGTSGRGWKWNEQFF. The CDR3, as DNA: TGTGCCAGCAGTCAAACCGGGACTAGCGGGAGAGGGTGGAAATGGAATGAGCAGTTCTTC.

The J gene is TRBJ1-1, the V gene TRBV10-3, with 7 bases identical to TRBD1. The CDR3 runs to 15 residues. V was pared by 6 bases and J by 0 bases, with 7 bases of the junction left unmatched. The V gene's germline CDR1 is ENHRY and CDR2 SYGVKD. The CDR3 protein is CAIRDRTTLNTEAFF. CDR3 bases: TGTGCCATCAGGGACAGGACGACCTTGAACACTGAAGCTTTCTTT.

The rearrangement uses TRBV15 and TRBJ2-3; D gene unclear. Germline V gene lookup returns CDR1 LNHNV and CDR2 YYDKDF (reference sequence). Trimming pared 0 bases from V and 1 base from J, leaving 11 bases between. The CDR3 has 16 residues. CDR3 loop: CATSRDNTLRTDTQYF. DNA for the CDR3: TGTGCCACCAGCAGAGATAATACTCTACGCACAGATACGCAGTATTTT.

As to this clone: Other DNA sequences in this sample translate to the same CDR3. V and J are TRBV7-2 and TRBJ2-5; D gene ambiguous. Germline V lookup: CDR1 SGHTA, CDR2 FQGNSA. CDR3 length: 14 amino acids. Trimming shortened V by 0 bases and J by 2 bases, and 7 bases separated the two germline ends. The CDR3 nucleotides read TGTGCCAGCAGCTTAGCGCCAGGACAAGAGACCCAGTACTTC. Protein sequence: CASSLAPGQETQYF. The full variable domain, with the rest looked up from reference TRBV7-2 and TRBJ2-5, is GAGVSQSPSNKVTEKGKDVELRCDPISGHTALYWYRQSLGQGLEFLIYFQGNSAPDKSGLPSDRFSAERTGGSVSTLTIQRTQQEDSAVYLCASSLAPGQETQYFGPGTRLLVL.

This chain connects TRBV1 to TRBJ1-5; TRBD1 was called by the table and not checked on the DNA. TRBV1 is classified as a pseudogene. This CDR3 region has 18 residues. CDR3 in amino acids: CTSRIIPMPMASNQPQHF. CDR3 DNA: TGCACCAGCAGGATTATCCCGATGCCGATGGCCAGCAATCAGCCCCAGCATTTT.

The rearrangement uses TRBV2 and TRBJ2-3; 7 nucleotides align to TRBD2. J lost 1 base, V lost 4 bases, and 2 bases had no gene match. The CDR3 has 14 amino acids. Germline lookup yields CDR1 SNHLY and CDR2 FYNNEI. The CDR3 region has the DNA TGTGCCAGCAGTGGAGGACTAGGCACAGATACGCAGTATTTT. Translated: CASSGGLGTDTQYF.

This chain joins TRBV6-4 and TRBJ2-3; D is perhaps TRBD2 (6 bases). CDR3 size: 15 residues. Germline V CDR1 and CDR2: MRHNA, SNTAGT. The germline V and J ends were trimmed by 3 bases and 2 bases, with 12 bases remaining between them. In DNA, the CDR3 is TGTGCCAGCAGTGAGTCGGGACTTTTCACAGATACGCAGTATTTT. The encoded protein is CASSESGLFTDTQYF.

The chain recombines TRBV27 with TRBJ2-3; tentative D call: TRBD1 (5 bases). There are 18 residues in the CDR3. V was cut by 5 bases and J by 2 bases, with 23 bases left in between. Germline lookup yields CDR1 MNHEY and CDR2 SMNVEV (reference sequence). For the CDR3, the DNA is TGTGCCAGCAGTCCGACTCCAGGGTTCCCCCATTACACAGATACGCAGTATTTT. Protein: CASSPTPGFPHYTDTQYF.

V is TRBV6-1 and J is TRBJ2-7; D is possibly TRBD2 (6 bases). V was shortened by 2 bases and J by 0 bases, with 11 bases between the two germline ends. Germline values: CDR1 MNHNS, CDR2 SASEGT. The CDR3 is made up of 15 amino acids. The CDR3 DNA sequence: TGTGCCAGCAGTGAATCGGGACTCCTCTCCTACGAGCAGTACTTC. This translates into CASSESGLLSYEQYF.

In the case of this clone: Other nucleotide sequences from this sample produce the same CDR3. The rearrangement uses TRBV3-1 (or the pseudogene TRBV3-2) and TRBJ1-1; no clear D. Between the trimmed V and J ends, which lost 4 bases and 1 base, there was a span of 7 bases. The CDR3 covers 13 residues. Germline V gene lookup returns CDR1 LGHDT and CDR2 YNNKEL (reference sequence). In nucleotides, the CDR3 is TGTGCCAGCAGCCCCACTGGGAACACTGAAGCTTTCTTT. This translates into CASSPTGNTEAFF.

The chain has TRBV9 and TRBJ1-1; perhaps TRBD1 as D (6 bases). The CDR3 totals 15 residues. Germline CDR1 reads SGDLS; CDR2 reads YYNGEE. V dropped 4 bases and J dropped 7 bases, with 20 bases sitting between them. The CDR3 sequence is CASSTPPVGASEAFF. The CDR3 coding sequence is TGTGCCAGCAGCACCCCCCCCGTGGGGGCAAGTGAAGCTTTCTTT.

Remarks on this clone: Its ends do not fully match the called genes, so a read error is possible. The chain combines TRBV7-9 with TRBJ2-1; 11 bases are shared with TRBD2. This CDR3 spans 14 amino acids. CDR1 SEHNR and CDR2 FQNEAQ come from the germline V gene (reference sequence). DNA of the CDR3: TGTGCCAGCAGCGATAGGACTAGCGGGCTTATCAACCTCTTC. It yields the protein CASSDRTSGLINLF.

The chain uses TRBV29-1 and TRBJ1-1, with TRBD1 as a possible D gene (6 bases). The CDR3 has 13 residues. V was cut by 4 bases and J by 6 bases, with 15 bases left in between. CDR1 SQVTM and CDR2 ANQGSEA come from the germline V gene. DNA for the CDR3: TGCAGCGTTGGCCTGGGGGCGCAGCCTGAAGCTTTCTTT. Protein sequence: CSVGLGAQPEAFF.

The V and J genes are TRBV9 and TRBJ2-4; 8 bases align to TRBD1. The CDR3 length is 16 residues. J was trimmed by 3 bases and V by 4 bases; bases with no gene match: 9. Germline CDR1 SGDLS, CDR2 YYNGEE. The CDR3 sequence: CASSPQQGGDKNIQYF. The CDR3 nucleotides are TGTGCCAGCAGCCCCCAACAGGGGGGAGACAAAAACATTCAGTACTTC.